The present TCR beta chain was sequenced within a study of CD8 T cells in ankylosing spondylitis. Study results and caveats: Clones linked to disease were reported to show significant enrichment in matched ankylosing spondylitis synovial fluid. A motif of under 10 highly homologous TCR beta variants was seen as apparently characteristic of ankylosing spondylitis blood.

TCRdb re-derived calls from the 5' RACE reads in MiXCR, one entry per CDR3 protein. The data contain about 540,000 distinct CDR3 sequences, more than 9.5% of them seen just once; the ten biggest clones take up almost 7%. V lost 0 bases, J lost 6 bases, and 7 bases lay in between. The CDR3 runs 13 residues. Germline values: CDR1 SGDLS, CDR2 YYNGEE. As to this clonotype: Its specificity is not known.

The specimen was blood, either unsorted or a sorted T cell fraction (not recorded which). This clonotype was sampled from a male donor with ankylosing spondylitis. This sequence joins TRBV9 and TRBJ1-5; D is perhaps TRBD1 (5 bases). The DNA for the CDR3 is TGTGCCAGCAGCGTAGATACAGGTCAGCCCCAGCATTTT. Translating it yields CASSVDTGQPQHF. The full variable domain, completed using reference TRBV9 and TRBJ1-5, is DSGVTQTPKHLITATGQRVTLRCSPRSGDLSVYWYQQSLDQGLQFLIQYYNGEERAKGNILERFSAQQFPDLHSELNLSSLELGDSALYFCASSVDTGQPQHFGDGTRLSIL.